This record looks at one T cell receptor beta chain sequence and its context. Its antigen is as yet unknown. This specimen comes from a study of T cells in Graves' hyperthyroidism and ophthalmopathy. Findings of the study overall: A model of 13 V-J features distinguished ophthalmopathy from stable hyperthyroidism. A median roughly 6.6 months before onset, the model predicted ophthalmopathy.

The CDR3 regions of TCR beta were amplified from RNA transcripts. The HTBI primer set was used in a first-round RT-PCR of the TCR CDR3. TCRdb recomputed calls from the multiplex PCR reads with MiXCR, one row per CDR3 protein. The sample consists of approximately 720,000 distinct CDR3 sequences, roughly a sixth of them appearing once. Germline V gene data show CDR1 as MNHEY and CDR2 as SVGEGT. V lost 1 base and J lost 4, with 10 bases in between. The CDR3 has 15 residues. The TCR comes from a woman aged 45 to 65 with Graves' hyperthyroidism that later progressed to Graves' ophthalmopathy. Material for sequencing was blood. The chain couples TRBV6-2 or TRBV6-3 to TRBJ1-4, with D tentatively TRBD1 (5 bases). CDR3: CASSYLGGDNEKLFF. In DNA form, the CDR3 reads TGTGCCAGCAGTTACTTGGGGGGAGATAATGAAAAACTGTTTTTT.